This TCR beta chain originates from a study of CD8+CD57+ T cells in acquired aplastic anemia. Overall study context: When averaged, DNA from sorted CD4+ and CD8+ cells came to approximately 3 ug. Whole-study results and caveats: Approximately 28 CD8+ CDR3 sequences were shared between patients and controls. Levels of CD8+ Simpson's diversity were not significantly distinct in patients versus controls.

This clonotype was found many times. As yet, its antigen is unknown. Using genomic DNA as the template, TCR beta VDJ and CDR3 profiling was carried out. TCRdb called the reads again in MiXCR, with one record for every CDR3 protein. The sample has around 200,000 distinct CDR3 sequences; 45% to 60% are singletons. Patients who underwent sequencing had shown CD8+CD57+ cell expansion by flow cytometry. This TCR was sampled from a human donor with aplastic anemia. The sequenced sample was sorted CD4+, CD8+, or CD8+CD57+ T cells (not recorded which) from PBMCs.

The CDR3 bases are TGTGCCAGCAGTGGGGGGATTAACTACGAGCAGTACTTC. The encoded protein is CASSGGINYEQYF. The chain carries TRBV2 and TRBJ2-7, with D possibly called TRBD1 or TRBD2 (5 bases each). The germline gives CDR1 SNHLY, CDR2 FYNNEI. The CDR3 extends over 13 amino acids. With 4 bases removed from V and 3 bases from J, the gap between germline ends came to 10 bases.